These 29 T cell receptor beta chains originate from one sample sequenced in a study of T cell responses to AZD1222 COVID-19 vaccine (dated by TCRdb to about 2021). The time point label for this specimen denotes: about 28 days (+/-7) after the second vaccine dose. Library creation used the immunoSEQ multiplex PCR assay. TCRdb retrieved this table from immuneACCESS and kept in-frame rearrangements only. Not all clones are present; in checked studies, unresolved V genes account for under half, and no reason is known for the remainder. The sample yields about 120,000 clones; 88% were counted once. The ten largest clones add up to about 4% of the sample. The specimen comprised peripheral blood, sampled 28 days after the second AZD1222 dose. These TCRs come from an adult who received the AZD1222 COVID-19 vaccine.

V and J are TRBV18 and TRBJ2-7; D call uncertain. Trimming removed 6 bases from V and 3 bases from J, with 15 bases in between. Germline values: CDR1 KGHSH, CDR2 LQKENI. The CDR3 runs 14 residues. The CDR3 spells CASSTSFDLYEQYF. CDR3 coding DNA: TGTGCCAGCTCGACATCGTTCGATCTCTACGAGCAGTACTTC.

This clone was counted a single time. The rearrangement links TRBV28 to TRBJ1-6; the D gene is possibly TRBD1 (6 bases). Trimming cost V 7 bases and J 6 bases, with 13 bases left between them. Germline CDR1 MDHEN, CDR2 SYDVKM. The CDR3 spans 14 residues. CDR3 in amino acids: CASMGADSNSPLHF. The CDR3 nucleotides read TGTGCCAGCATGGGGGCAGACTCTAATTCACCCCTCCACTTT. Complete variable domain (other parts from reference TRBV28 and TRBJ1-6): DVKVTQSSRYLVKRTGEKVFLECVQDMDHENMFWYRQDPGLGLRLIYFSYDVKMKEKGDIPEGYSVSREKKERFSLILESASTNQTSMYLCASMGADSNSPLHFGNGTRLTVT.

V and J are TRBV19 and TRBJ1-4; no clear D. Germline V gene lookup returns CDR1 LNHDA and CDR2 SQIVND (reference sequence). The CDR3 extends over 14 amino acids. The V gene lost 7 bases and the J gene lost 8 bases, with 17 bases spanning the gap. CDR3 amino acids: CASNFGRVAEKLFF. The CDR3 coding sequence is TGTGCCAGTAACTTCGGCAGAGTGGCCGAAAAACTGTTTTTT.

The chain's CDR3 is CASSPQGSGTEAFF. The CDR3 bases are TGCGCCAGCAGCCCTCAGGGAAGTGGCACTGAAGCTTTCTTT. This rearrangement joins TRBV5-1 to TRBJ1-1; tentative D call: TRBD1 (5 bases). Germline V gene data show CDR1 as SGHRS and CDR2 as YFSETQ. Trimming removed 4 bases from V and 4 bases from J, with 14 bases in between. The CDR3 contains 14 residues.

This clone was observed a few times. The V gene is TRBV6-5, the J gene TRBJ1-5, with D possibly being TRBD1 (5 bases). This CDR3 spans 13 amino acids. Germline CDR1 reads MNHEY; CDR2 reads SVGAGI. V was cut by 6 bases and J by 7 bases, with 13 bases left in between. For the CDR3, the DNA is TGTGCCAGCAGGGGGGATCGTAGCCAGCCCCAGCATTTT. This gives the protein CASRGDRSQPQHF.

The rearrangement links TRBV27 to TRBJ2-1; 13 nucleotides match TRBD2. The CDR3 is 17 amino acids. The germline V gene encodes CDR1 MNHEY and CDR2 SMNVEV (reference sequence). J lost 6 bases, V lost 5 bases, and 10 bases had no gene match. The CDR3 nucleotides are TGTGCCAGCAGTCTCAAAGGTGGACTAGCGGGAGTCAATGAGCAGTTCTTC. Residues: CASSLKGGLAGVNEQFF.

The chain joins TRBV3-1 (or the pseudogene TRBV3-2) to TRBJ1-1; D perhaps matches TRBD1 (5 bases). This CDR3 contains 14 residues. Looked up from germline, CDR1 is LGHDT and CDR2 is YNNKEL (reference sequence). With 1 base removed from V and 1 base from J, the gap between germline ends came to 7 bases. The CDR3 bases are TGTGCCAGCAGCCAAGTGGGGCGGAACACTGAAGCTTTCTTT. Its protein is CASSQVGRNTEAFF.

The chain combines TRBV10-3 with TRBJ1-1; 7 bases are shared with TRBD1. V gave up 6 bases and J gave up 8 bases; unmatched junction bases: 12. CDR1 and CDR2 (germline): ENHRY, SYGVKD. This CDR3 comprises 14 residues. CDR3 DNA sequence: TGTGCCATCAGCGTGAAGGGGACAGCGTTGGAAGCTTTCTTT. Translation: CAISVKGTALEAFF.

The CDR3 nucleotides read TGTGCCAGTAGTAACCTACAGGGGAACACCGGGGAGCTGTTTTTT. It yields the protein CASSNLQGNTGELFF. This chain joins TRBV19 and TRBJ2-2, with D maybe TRBD1 (6 bases). Looked up from germline, CDR1 is LNHDA and CDR2 is SQIVND (reference sequence). The CDR3 loop spans 15 amino acids. The V and J ends lost 4 bases and 1 base respectively, with 10 bases between them.

J is TRBJ1-1 and V is TRBV6-1; D gene ambiguous. From germline, CDR1 is MNHNS and CDR2 SASEGT. The V gene lost 7 bases and the J gene lost 8 bases, with 14 bases spanning the gap. The CDR3 totals 12 residues. The CDR3 reads CASTPPSGEAFF. The CDR3 DNA sequence: TGTGCCAGCACCCCCCCCTCGGGGGAAGCTTTCTTT.

The genes are TRBV5-6 and TRBJ2-1; D is perhaps TRBD1 (6 bases). Trimming left V 4 bases short and J 6 bases short, with 11 bases between. Germline V gives CDR1 SGHDT, CDR2 YYEEEE. The CDR3 runs to 13 residues. In DNA, the CDR3 is TGTGCCAGCAGCCCGGACAGCTCCAATGAGCAGTTCTTC. Translated, it gives CASSPDSSNEQFF.

This clone was detected only once. J is TRBJ2-5 and V is TRBV15; D is possibly TRBD1 (6 bases). Trimming stripped 0 bases from V and 5 bases from J, with 13 bases between. Looked up from germline, CDR1 is LNHNV and CDR2 is YYDKDF (reference sequence). The CDR3 has 15 residues. The CDR3 DNA follows: TGTGCCACCAGCAGAGATCCTACAGGGCGGGAGACCCAGTACTTC. This encodes CATSRDPTGRETQYF.

The table lists this clone with a count of one. The chain combines TRBV24-1 with TRBJ2-1; 10 nucleotides match TRBD2. The CDR3 runs to 13 residues. The junction had 10 bases not matched to a gene; V was cut back by 12 bases and J by 9 bases. Per the germline V gene, CDR1 is KGHDR and CDR2 is SFDVKD. CDR3 sequence: CASEGSGRSEQFF. CDR3 bases: TGTGCCTCGGAGGGTAGCGGGAGGAGTGAGCAGTTCTTC.

The chain employs TRBV5-1 and TRBJ1-3; the D is unclear. CDR3 length: 17 amino acids. V dropped 1 base and J dropped 0 bases, with 14 bases sitting between them. Germline V gives CDR1 SGHRS, CDR2 YFSETQ. CDR3 amino acids: CASSLPTDRFSGNTIYF. CDR3 DNA: TGCGCCAGCAGCTTGCCCACAGACCGATTCTCTGGAAACACCATATATTTT.

This rearrangement joins TRBV4-3 to TRBJ2-1, with 11 bases identical to TRBD2. After removal of 4 bases from V and 10 bases from J, the junction contained 9 bases not matched to a gene. Germline V gene sequence: CDR1 LGHNA, CDR2 YSLEER. The CDR3 spans 15 residues. CDR3 DNA: TGCGCCAGCAGCCTCGGGACTAGCGGACGCGAGGAGCAGTTCTTC. Translating gives CASSLGTSGREEQFF.

The chain recombines TRBV27 with TRBJ1-1; D is possibly TRBD1 (5 bases). Germline V gene lookup returns CDR1 MNHEY and CDR2 SMNVEV (reference sequence). This CDR3 is built from 14 residues. The germline V and J ends were trimmed by 6 bases and 1 base, with 12 bases remaining between them. The CDR3 DNA sequence: TGTGCCAGCAGATACGGGGCTTCGAACACTGAAGCTTTCTTT. It is translated as CASRYGASNTEAFF.

This sequence joins TRBV30 and TRBJ1-4; 10 nucleotides align to TRBD1. This CDR3 is 18 amino acids long. The V gene's germline CDR1 is GTSNPN and CDR2 SVGIG (reference sequence). Trimming took 4 bases from V and 0 from J; bases not matched to a gene: 11. The CDR3 here is CAWIPGTGVFATNEKLFF. CDR3 in DNA: TGTGCCTGGATACCCGGGACAGGGGTTTTTGCAACTAATGAAAAACTGTTTTTT.

In nucleotides, the CDR3 is TGTGCCAGCAGCTTACTAGCGGGAGCAGATACGCAGTATTTT. It encodes CASSLLAGADTQYF. The V and J genes are TRBV5-6 and TRBJ2-3; 11 bases line up with TRBD2. There are 14 residues in the CDR3. The V gene's germline CDR1 is SGHDT and CDR2 YYEEEE. Trimming at V came to 2 bases and at J to 4 bases, leaving 0 bases not matched to a gene. Supplemented by reference TRBV5-6 and TRBJ2-3, the full variable domain reads DAGVTQSPTHLIKTRGQQVTLRCSPKSGHDTVSWYQQALGQGPQFIFQYYEEEERQRGNFPDRFSGHQFPNYSSELNVNALLLGDSALYLCASSLLAGADTQYFGPGTRLTVL.

The sample holds a few counts of this clone. J is TRBJ1-1 and V is TRBV28, with TRBD1 identical over 11 bases. Trimming removed 4 bases from V and 5 bases from J; junction bases left unmatched: 6. CDR1 and CDR2 from the germline V gene are MDHEN and SYDVKM. The CDR3 is 15 residues long. The CDR3 DNA is TGTGCCAGCAGTTGGAGGGACAGGGGGGGAACTGAAGCTTTCTTT. It is translated as CASSWRDRGGTEAFF.

CDR3 sequence: CASSQKSGREIYNEQFF. CDR3 DNA: TGCGCCAGCAGCCAAAAAAGCGGGAGGGAGATCTACAATGAGCAGTTCTTC. The chain uses TRBV4-1 and TRBJ2-1; 10 nucleotides match TRBD2. From germline, CDR1 is MGHRA and CDR2 YSYEKL. This CDR3 contains 17 residues. Trimming at V came to 2 bases and at J to 3 bases, leaving 7 bases not matched to a gene.

The V gene is TRBV5-6, the J gene TRBJ2-3, with D possibly TRBD1 on 6 matching bases. The CDR3 contains 12 residues. Between the trimmed V and J ends, which lost 4 bases and 4 bases, there was a span of 7 bases. CDR1 is SGHDT and CDR2 is YYEEEE in the germline V gene. The CDR3 bases are TGTGCCAGCAGCCACAGGGCAGATACGCAGTATTTT. Protein sequence: CASSHRADTQYF. The variable domain in full, with the rest retrieved from reference TRBV5-6 and TRBJ2-3, is DAGVTQSPTHLIKTRGQQVTLRCSPKSGHDTVSWYQQALGQGPQFIFQYYEEEERQRGNFPDRFSGHQFPNYSSELNVNALLLGDSALYLCASSHRADTQYFGPGTRLTVL.

This clone was recorded at least ten times. This rearrangement joins TRBV5-8 to TRBJ2-3; possibly TRBD1 or TRBD2 for D (5 bases each). Germline V gene data show CDR1 as SGHTS and CDR2 as YDEGEE. Trimming took 0 bases from V and 2 from J, leaving 13 bases between them. The CDR3 runs 16 residues. Here the CDR3 DNA reads TGTGCCAGCAGCTTGGATCCGGGACGGGTCACAGATACGCAGTATTTT. As protein: CASSLDPGRVTDTQYF.

The chain carries TRBV5-4 and TRBJ1-4; D possibly corresponds to TRBD1 (5 bases). Trimming shortened V by 0 bases and J by 7 bases, and 10 bases separated the two germline ends. There are 14 residues in the CDR3. CDR1 and CDR2 (germline): SGHNT, YYREEE (reference sequence). The chain's CDR3 is CASSLAGAGEKLFF. The CDR3 DNA reads TGTGCCAGCAGCTTGGCTGGGGCGGGTGAAAAACTGTTTTTT.

J is TRBJ2-7 and V is TRBV7-6; possibly TRBD1 or TRBD2 for D (6 bases each). The CDR3 contains 18 residues. CDR1 SGHVS and CDR2 FNYEAQ come from the germline V gene. V was pared by 5 bases and J by 3 bases, with 26 bases between. The CDR3 sequence is CASSDATVAKGGLYEQYF. For the CDR3, the DNA is TGTGCCAGCAGCGATGCAACGGTAGCGAAAGGGGGGCTCTACGAGCAGTACTTC.

This rearrangement joins TRBV27 to TRBJ2-5; perhaps D is TRBD1 or TRBD2 (7 bases each). The CDR3 is 13 amino acids. Trimming removed 4 bases from V and 5 bases from J, with 11 bases in between. Germline assignment: CDR1 MNHEY and CDR2 SMNVEV (reference sequence). The CDR3 sequence: CASSSQGGETQYF. Here the CDR3 DNA reads TGTGCCAGCAGTTCCCAGGGGGGGGAGACCCAGTACTTC.

The rearrangement uses TRBV7-3 and TRBJ2-1, with TRBD2 as a possible D gene (5 bases). V was trimmed by 3 bases and J by 8 bases, leaving 14 bases between them. The CDR3 has 14 amino acids. The germline gives CDR1 SGHTA, CDR2 FQGTGA. Here the CDR3 DNA reads TGTGCCAGCAGCTTGGGTGGGAGAACTGATGAGCAGTTCTTC. This sequence encodes CASSLGGRTDEQFF.

The rearrangement joins TRBV10-2 to TRBJ1-2; tentative D call: TRBD1 (5 bases). V lost 7 bases and J lost 4, with 25 bases in between. Germline V gene sequence: CDR1 WSHSY, CDR2 SAAADI. CDR3 length: 17 residues. In DNA, the CDR3 is TGCGCCAGCATTTCCTCGGGACCTGAGATCGATGGCTATGGCTACACCTTC. Residues: CASISSGPEIDGYGYTF.

CDR3 amino acids: CGGSSGENGYTF. The CDR3 bases are TGTGGGGGGAGCAGCGGAGAGAATGGCTACACCTTC. The chain links TRBV28 to TRBJ1-2, with a tentative D call TRBD1 (5 bases). The CDR3 runs to 12 residues. Germline V CDR1 and CDR2: MDHEN, SYDVKM.

This clone has a handful of counts. The J gene is TRBJ1-3, the V gene TRBV7-8; D is ambiguous. The germline V and J ends were trimmed by 8 bases and 4 bases, with 18 bases remaining between them. Per the germline V gene, CDR1 is SGHVS and CDR2 is FQNEAQ. This CDR3 is built from 15 residues. The CDR3 bases are TGTGCCAGCGCTCCAGAGAGACTTCTGGGAAACACCATATATTTT. Its protein is CASAPERLLGNTIYF.